The 27 T cell receptor beta chains below come from one sample, sequenced in a study of identical twins (dated by TCRdb to 2016 to 2017). The library came from 5' RACE. The instrument given in TCRdb is Illumina HiSeq 2000. TCRdb ran its own pipeline on the public reads, namely fastp trimming at Q25 and MiXCR clone calling, and kept in-frame beta chains. Each record represents a unique CDR3 protein, reported with the most common genes and DNA among its rows. In all, the sample holds nearly 900,000 distinct CDR3 sequences, and approximately 13% of those were seen once. Under 2% of the sample lies in the top ten. The data also belong to a second study, concerning yellow fever vaccine responses in identical twins.

Sequenced sample: PBMCs. The receptors derive from a young woman in good health.

This clonotype was picked up a small number of times. The chain recombines TRBV28 with TRBJ2-7; 7 bases line up with TRBD2. The J segment lost 4 bases and the V segment lost 6 bases, leaving 9 bases of the junction unmatched. The CDR3 runs to 14 residues. Germline V gene sequence: CDR1 MDHEN, CDR2 SYDVKM. The CDR3 region is CASRDRDYLYEQYF. The CDR3 nucleotides are TGTGCCAGCAGAGACCGGGACTACTTATACGAGCAGTACTTC.

This clonotype was counted a few times. The chain combines TRBV29-1 with TRBJ2-1, with no clear D. The CDR3 has 12 amino acids. V was trimmed by 0 bases and J by 8 bases, leaving 8 bases between them. The germline V gene has CDR1 SQVTM and CDR2 ANQGSEA. The CDR3, as DNA: TGCAGCGTTGAAGATCCCACGGATGAGCAGTTCTTC. Translating it yields CSVEDPTDEQFF.

The chain is built from TRBV5-1 and TRBJ2-1, with 10 positions matching TRBD1. From germline, CDR1 is SGHRS and CDR2 YFSETQ. V shed 0 bases and J 1 base; nucleotides not matched to a gene: 4. The CDR3 is made up of 17 amino acids. In DNA form, the CDR3 reads TGCGCCAGCAGCTTGGGGGTGGGACAGGGGTCCTACAATGAGCAGTTCTTC. Residues: CASSLGVGQGSYNEQFF.

This clonotype has a handful of counts. The J gene is TRBJ2-7, the V gene TRBV5-5; D is perhaps TRBD1 (5 bases). Germline V gives CDR1 SGHKS, CDR2 YYEKEE (reference sequence). V shed 0 bases and J shed 3 bases, with 7 bases lying between them. The CDR3 has 13 residues. In DNA form, the CDR3 reads TGTGCCAGCAGCTTGGAGGGGCTCTACGAGCAGTACTTC. It is translated as CASSLEGLYEQYF.

In its sample, this clonotype was seen many times. The gene calls are TRBV27 and TRBJ1-1; D is undetermined. Trimming cost V 5 bases and J 0 bases, with 13 bases left between them. Germline V gives CDR1 MNHEY, CDR2 SMNVEV (reference sequence). The CDR3 length is 15 residues. The CDR3 DNA reads as TGTGCCAGCAGTGTACACGGGCGCATGAACACTGAAGCTTTCTTT. It is translated as CASSVHGRMNTEAFF.

The chain uses TRBV5-6 and TRBJ2-7; 7 bases agree with TRBD2. Germline CDR1 SGHDT, CDR2 YYEEEE. With 4 bases clipped from V and 3 bases from J, the junction kept 7 bases outside the gene matches. This CDR3 contains 14 residues. CDR3 loop: CASSLRGGGYEQYF. DNA for the CDR3: TGTGCCAGCAGCCTCCGTGGGGGGGGCTACGAGCAGTACTTC. The full variable domain, rest sourced from reference TRBV5-6 and TRBJ2-7, is DAGVTQSPTHLIKTRGQQVTLRCSPKSGHDTVSWYQQALGQGPQFIFQYYEEEERQRGNFPDRFSGHQFPNYSSELNVNALLLGDSALYLCASSLRGGGYEQYFGPGTRLTVT.

This clonotype was seen a handful of times. V and J are TRBV24-1 and TRBJ2-5, with TRBD1 as a possible D gene (5 bases). The V end lost 9 bases, the J end lost 4 bases, and 17 bases lay between the germline ends. Germline assignment: CDR1 KGHDR and CDR2 SFDVKD. The CDR3 is 14 residues long. CDR3 sequence (DNA): TGTGCCACCGGGGCCTCTAGGGGCACAGAGACCCAGTACTTC. Amino acids: CATGASRGTETQYF.

This clonotype was observed many times. The V and J genes are TRBV12-3 or TRBV12-4 and TRBJ1-6, with 7 positions matching TRBD1. The CDR3 totals 13 residues. The V and J ends lost 6 bases and 7 bases, in that order; junction bases with no gene match: 3. Here the CDR3 DNA reads TGTGCCAGCAGGGACAGGCTAAATTCACCCCTCCACTTT. It yields the protein CASRDRLNSPLHF.

This clonotype was picked up many times. The genes are TRBV12-3 or TRBV12-4 and TRBJ1-2; D not resolved. The CDR3 consists of 13 residues. V gave up 6 bases and J gave up 7 bases, with 15 bases separating them. The CDR3 bases are TGTGCCAGCAGCCCCGTCGAACCGAGTGGCTACACCTTC. It translates to CASSPVEPSGYTF.

This rearrangement joins TRBV6-5 to TRBJ1-2; 8 bases are shared with TRBD1. The CDR3 contains 15 residues. After removal of 7 bases from V and 2 bases from J, the junction contained 9 bases not matched to a gene. Germline lookup yields CDR1 MNHEY and CDR2 SVGAGI. The CDR3 nucleotides read TGTGCCAGCAAAGGACAGGGTGGGATAAACTATGGCTACACCTTC. This encodes CASKGQGGINYGYTF.

The rearrangement uses TRBV27 and TRBJ2-4; 10 bases are shared with TRBD2. This CDR3 is built from 15 residues. CDR1 and CDR2 from the germline V gene are MNHEY and SMNVEV (reference sequence). After removal of 5 bases from V and 6 bases from J, the junction contained 7 bases not matched to a gene. The CDR3 DNA reads as TGTGCCAGCAGTGATTCTAGCGGGGGTGGAAACATTCAGTACTTC. Residues: CASSDSSGGGNIQYF.

This clonotype appeared once. The gene calls are TRBV11-1 and TRBJ2-1; TRBD2 matches 13 bases. CDR3 length equals 20 residues. V shed 2 bases, J shed 3 bases, and the junction held 13 bases outside the gene matches. Germline V gene sequence: CDR1 SGHAT, CDR2 FQDESV (reference sequence). Written as DNA, the CDR3 is TGTGCCAGCAGCTTAAGGTTTGGACTAGCGGGAGAGGCTTACTACAATGAGCAGTTCTTC. It yields the protein CASSLRFGLAGEAYYNEQFF. Based on the CDR3 plus reference TRBV11-1 and TRBJ2-1, the full variable domain is EAEVAQSPRYKITEKSQAVAFWCDPISGHATLYWYRQILGQGPELLVQFQDESVVDDSQLPKDRFSAERLKGVDSTLKIQPAELGDSAMYLCASSLRFGLAGEAYYNEQFFGPGTRLTVL.

This clonotype was counted only a few times. The V and J genes are TRBV20-1 and TRBJ2-7; possibly TRBD2 for D (5 bases). V lost 6 bases and J 0 bases, leaving 12 bases between the germline ends. Germline CDR1 is DFQATT and CDR2 is SNEGSKA (reference sequence). The CDR3 is made up of 13 amino acids. The CDR3 protein is CSAIAFSSYEQYF. The CDR3 DNA reads TGCAGTGCCATAGCGTTTAGCTCCTACGAGCAGTACTTC.

The J gene is TRBJ2-6, the V gene TRBV2; possibly TRBD2 for D (6 bases). The CDR3 consists of 15 residues. Germline V lookup: CDR1 SNHLY, CDR2 FYNNEI. V lost 5 bases, J lost 0 bases, and 8 bases lay in between. The DNA for the CDR3 is TGTGCCAGCAGTCGGGGGTACTCTGGGGCCAACGTCCTGACTTTC. Amino acids: CASSRGYSGANVLTF. The full variable domain, rest sourced from reference TRBV2 and TRBJ2-6, is EPEVTQTPSHQVTQMGQEVILRCVPISNHLYFYWYRQILGQKVEFLVSFYNNEISEKSEIFDDQFSVERPDGSNFTLKIRSTKLEDSAMYFCASSRGYSGANVLTFGAGSRLTVL.

The chain uses TRBV11-1 and TRBJ2-7, with 9 bases matching TRBD1. Germline V lookup: CDR1 SGHAT, CDR2 FQDESV (reference sequence). The ends lost 5 bases at V and 6 bases at J; junction bases unmatched: 11. The CDR3 is 15 residues long. The CDR3 sequence is CASSPSDRGGLEQYF. In DNA, the CDR3 is TGTGCCAGCAGCCCGTCGGACAGGGGAGGACTCGAGCAGTACTTC.

This clonotype was seen repeatedly, ten times or more. The chain is built from TRBV5-6 and TRBJ2-1; D could derive from TRBD1 or TRBD2 (5 bases each). CDR3 length: 12 residues. Trimming pared 4 bases from V and 9 bases from J, leaving 11 bases between. Germline values: CDR1 SGHDT, CDR2 YYEEEE. The DNA of the CDR3 is TGTGCCAGCAGCCCGGGGACGAGTGAGCAGTTCTTC. Amino acids: CASSPGTSEQFF.

This clonotype was observed a handful of times. J is TRBJ2-2 and V is TRBV7-3; D not certain. In germline, CDR1 is SGHTA, CDR2 FQGTGA. V lost 0 bases, J lost 6 bases, and 8 bases lay in between. There are 14 residues in the CDR3. CDR3 residues: CASSLTSQSGELFF. The CDR3 DNA reads as TGTGCCAGCAGCTTAACCTCCCAGTCCGGGGAGCTGTTTTTT.

The V and J genes are TRBV3-1 and TRBJ1-2; TRBD1 is a possible D gene (6 bases). The V gene lost 2 bases and the J gene lost 5 bases, with 15 bases spanning the gap. The CDR3 sequence is 15 residues long. CDR1 and CDR2 from the germline V gene are LGHDT and YNNKEL (reference sequence). The CDR3 DNA is TGTGCCAGCAGCCAATTCGAACAGGGAGGGTATGGCTACACCTTC. Its protein product is CASSQFEQGGYGYTF. The full variable domain, completed using reference TRBV3-1 and TRBJ1-2, is DTAVSQTPKYLVTQMGNDKSIKCEQNLGHDTMYWYKQDSKKFLKIMFSYNNKELIINETVPNRFSPKSPDKAHLNLHINSLELGDSAVYFCASSQFEQGGYGYTFGSGTRLTVV.

This clonotype was found a few times. The chain recombines TRBV5-1 with TRBJ2-2; no firm D call. The CDR3 covers 15 residues. The V gene's germline CDR1 is SGHRS and CDR2 YFSETQ. V dropped 4 bases and J dropped 1 base, with 11 bases sitting between them. CDR3: CASSPWDLNTGELFF. CDR3 coding DNA: TGCGCCAGCAGCCCCTGGGATTTGAACACCGGGGAGCTGTTTTTT. The full variable domain, its missing parts supplied by reference TRBV5-1 and TRBJ2-2, is KAGVTQTPRYLIKTRGQQVTLSCSPISGHRSVSWYQQTPGQGLQFLFEYFSETQRNKGNFPGRFSGRQFSNSRSEMNVSTLELGDSALYLCASSPWDLNTGELFFGEGSRLTVL.

The V call is TRBV27, the J call TRBJ1-2; D not resolved. V was pared by 3 bases and J by 2 bases, with 7 bases between. Germline V gene sequence: CDR1 MNHEY, CDR2 SMNVEV (reference sequence). The CDR3 is 13 amino acids. CDR3 sequence reads: CASSFARNYGYTF. CDR3 DNA sequence: TGTGCCAGCAGTTTCGCACGGAACTATGGCTACACCTTC.

The chain recombines TRBV5-1 with TRBJ1-2, with 8 bases identical to TRBD1. Germline lookup yields CDR1 SGHRS and CDR2 YFSETQ. V trimming: 4 bases; J trimming: 4 bases; junction bases outside the gene matches: 9. There are 15 residues in the CDR3. CDR3 bases: TGCGCCAGCAGCCCGAACAGGGGGGAGATCTATGGCTACACCTTC. As protein: CASSPNRGEIYGYTF.

This clonotype was found a few times. The rearrangement links TRBV29-1 to TRBJ1-2, with a possible D match to TRBD1 (5 bases). This CDR3 has 14 amino acids. Germline CDR1 reads SQVTM; CDR2 reads ANQGSEA. Deletions cut 0 bases from V and 8 bases from J, with 16 bases between. For the CDR3, the DNA is TGCAGCGTTGAAGATCGGGAGTGGAAGGGGGGCTACACCTTC. Encoded protein: CSVEDREWKGGYTF.

This clonotype was seen a handful of times. The V call is TRBV2, the J call TRBJ2-7; 10 bases match TRBD2. Germline values: CDR1 SNHLY, CDR2 FYNNEI. Unmatched junction bases numbered 10, after V lost 5 bases and J lost 9 bases. This CDR3 comprises 14 residues. CDR3 DNA: TGTGCCAGCAGTTCCACTAGCGGGGCGCTTTGGCAGTACTTC. Encoded protein: CASSSTSGALWQYF.

The V and J genes are TRBV6-1 and TRBJ2-2; D might be TRBD2 (6 bases). Germline CDR1 MNHNS, CDR2 SASEGT. The CDR3 has 15 amino acids. Trimming took 5 bases from V and 2 from J, leaving 12 bases between them. The CDR3 loop reads CASSRDSINTGELFF. The CDR3 nucleotides read TGTGCCAGCAGTCGGGACTCGATTAACACCGGGGAGCTGTTTTTT.

This clonotype was found many times. This rearrangement joins TRBV5-1 to TRBJ2-3, with TRBD2 as a possible D gene (6 bases). V was clipped by 7 bases and J by 2 bases, with 17 bases between them. CDR1 SGHRS and CDR2 YFSETQ come from the germline V gene. The CDR3 length is 15 residues. The CDR3 region is CASGTGRSNTDTQYF. DNA for the CDR3: TGCGCCAGCGGCACGGGGAGGAGCAACACAGATACGCAGTATTTT.

This clonotype has only a few counts. The chain couples TRBV28 to TRBJ2-1; D unresolved. CDR3 size: 17 residues. Trimming stripped 2 bases from V and 1 base from J, with 15 bases between. Germline V CDR1 and CDR2: MDHEN, SYDVKM. Here the CDR3 reads CASSLPIVPRSYNEQFF. The CDR3 nucleotides read TGTGCCAGCAGTTTACCCATAGTTCCTCGGTCCTACAATGAGCAGTTCTTC. The full variable domain, with the rest looked up from reference TRBV28 and TRBJ2-1, is DVKVTQSSRYLVKRTGEKVFLECVQDMDHENMFWYRQDPGLGLRLIYFSYDVKMKEKGDIPEGYSVSREKKERFSLILESASTNQTSMYLCASSLPIVPRSYNEQFFGPGTRLTVL.

The chain uses TRBV6-1 and TRBJ2-7; D is perhaps TRBD1 (6 bases). Trimming left V 11 bases short and J 6 bases short, with 20 bases between. Germline V CDR1 and CDR2: MNHNS, SASEGT. The CDR3 covers 13 residues. The CDR3 loop reads CAASGDVLSEQYF. The CDR3 region has the DNA TGTGCCGCCTCAGGGGATGTACTAAGCGAGCAGTACTTC.